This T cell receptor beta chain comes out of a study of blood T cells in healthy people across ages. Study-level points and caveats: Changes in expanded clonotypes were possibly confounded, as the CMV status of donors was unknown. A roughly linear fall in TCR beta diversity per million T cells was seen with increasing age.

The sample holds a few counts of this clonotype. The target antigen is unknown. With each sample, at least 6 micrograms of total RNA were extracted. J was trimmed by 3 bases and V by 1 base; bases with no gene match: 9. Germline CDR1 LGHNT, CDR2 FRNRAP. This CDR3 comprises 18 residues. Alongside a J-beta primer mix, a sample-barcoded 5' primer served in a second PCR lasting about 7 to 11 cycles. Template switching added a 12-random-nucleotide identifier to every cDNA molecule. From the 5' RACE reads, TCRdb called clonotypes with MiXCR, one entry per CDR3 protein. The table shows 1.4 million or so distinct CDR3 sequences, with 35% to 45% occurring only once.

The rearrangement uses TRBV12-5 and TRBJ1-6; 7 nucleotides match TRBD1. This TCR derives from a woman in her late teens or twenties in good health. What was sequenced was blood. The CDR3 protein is CASGLAITGTVYNSPLHF. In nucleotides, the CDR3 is TGTGCTAGTGGTTTGGCAATTACCGGGACAGTCTATAATTCACCCCTCCACTTT.